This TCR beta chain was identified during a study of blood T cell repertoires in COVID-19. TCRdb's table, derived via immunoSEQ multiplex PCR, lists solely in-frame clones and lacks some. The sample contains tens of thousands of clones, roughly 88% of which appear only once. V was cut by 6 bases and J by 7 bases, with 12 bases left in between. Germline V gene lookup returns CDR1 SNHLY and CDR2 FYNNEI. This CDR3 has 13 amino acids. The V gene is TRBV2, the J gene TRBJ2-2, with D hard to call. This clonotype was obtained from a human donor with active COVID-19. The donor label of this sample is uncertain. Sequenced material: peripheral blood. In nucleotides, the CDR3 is TGTGCCAGCAGCACTCAGGATGGCGGGGAGCTGTTTTTT. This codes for CASSTQDGGELFF.